This TCR beta chain comes out of a study of blood T cell repertoires in COVID-19. About the research overall: PBMCs, B-cell-depleted T cells, or T cells were the source of the cDNA or gDNA that made up the material.

The method was immunoSEQ multiplex PCR; TCRdb's version includes in-frame clones alone and lacks a portion of them. The table records over 250,000 clones, roughly 90% of them present only once. Each recovered donor of Cohort 3 presented with two negative PCRs, clearance, or symptom resolution. Sequenced sample: PBMCs or T cells enriched from blood (not recorded which). The clonotype originates from a woman in her forties or fifties who had recovered from COVID-19.

The CDR3 sequence: CASSPPSGEVRGYTF. In DNA, the CDR3 is TGTGCCAGCTCACCACCGTCGGGGGAAGTGCGTGGCTACACCTTC. The chain links TRBV18 to TRBJ1-2; possibly TRBD1 for D (5 bases). CDR1 KGHSH and CDR2 LQKENI come from the germline V gene. The CDR3 contains 15 residues. V was trimmed by 0 bases and J by 7 bases, leaving 15 bases between them.